This T cell receptor beta chain was sequenced for a study of blood T cell repertoires in COVID-19. Study overall: There were acute and convalescent COVID-19 samples, and they came from the United States, Italy and Spain. T cells, B-cell-depleted T cells, or PBMCs supplied cDNA or gDNA.

This CDR3 has 17 residues. Original processing notes: Amplification of reference gene primers was used by the study to estimate nucleated cell counts. Sequencing was performed with immunoSEQ multiplex PCR; in TCRdb, only in-frame clones are kept and a portion is missing. That table supplies the V and J calls and clone size; D and trimming were determined from the DNA. Among approximately 300,000 clones listed, roughly 90% were seen once. J is TRBJ1-2 and V is TRBV21-1; whether TRBD1, the table's D call, matches the DNA was not checked. TRBV21-1 is given as a pseudogene. The sample comprised peripheral blood. The source of this sequence is a woman in her 30s with COVID-19, enrolled during active disease. The CDR3 DNA sequence: TGTGCCAGCAGCCTACCGGATGGAGGCAGGGGGTTGGATGGCTACACCTTC. This translates into CASSLPDGGRGLDGYTF.